Included here is one T cell receptor (beta chain) sequence, with context. This sample is drawn from a study of blood T cell repertoires in COVID-19. Looking at the study overall: From T cells, B-cell-depleted T cells, or PBMCs came the material, which was cDNA or gDNA.

Under the authors' procedure: Estimation of nucleated cell counts relied on the amplification of reference gene primers. The assay was immunoSEQ multiplex PCR, and TCRdb's table has in-frame clones only and misses some. The DNA gave D and trimming, while V, J and clone size come from that table. The sample records about 150,000 clones, 80% being singletons. The sample taken for sequencing was peripheral blood. This clonotype originated in a man aged 55 to 70 with acute or convalescent COVID-19.

CDR3 nucleotides: TGTGCCAGCTCCGGGACAGCGAACACTGAAGCTTTCTTT. The encoded protein is CASSGTANTEAFF. The V call is TRBV2, the J call TRBJ1-1; 7 nucleotides line up with TRBD1. The CDR3 totals 13 residues. From germline, CDR1 is SNHLY and CDR2 FYNNEI. Trimming took 8 bases from V and 1 from J; bases not matched to a gene: 4.